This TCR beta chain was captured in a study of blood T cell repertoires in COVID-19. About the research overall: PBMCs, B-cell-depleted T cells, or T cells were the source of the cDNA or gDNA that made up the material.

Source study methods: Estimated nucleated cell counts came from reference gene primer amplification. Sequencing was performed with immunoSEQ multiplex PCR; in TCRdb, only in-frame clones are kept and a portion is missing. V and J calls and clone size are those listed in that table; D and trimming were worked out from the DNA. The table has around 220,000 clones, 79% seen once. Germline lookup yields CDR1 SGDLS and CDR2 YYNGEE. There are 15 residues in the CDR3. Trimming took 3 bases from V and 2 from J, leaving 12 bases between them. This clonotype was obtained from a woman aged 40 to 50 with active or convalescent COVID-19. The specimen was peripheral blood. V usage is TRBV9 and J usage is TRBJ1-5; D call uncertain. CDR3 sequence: CASSATLEGNQPQHF. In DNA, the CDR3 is TGTGCCAGCAGCGCCACCCTCGAGGGCAATCAGCCCCAGCATTTT.